A selection of T cell receptor beta chains follows, all from one sample in a study of cytomegalovirus exposure and HLA in healthy donors. The protocol was immunoSEQ multiplex PCR, while the TCRdb copy is restricted to in-frame clones and leaves out a portion. The data show roughly 120,000 clones, with more than 75% seen just once and roughly 5% held by the top ten. What was sequenced was PBMCs. These receptors originate from a man aged 18 to 29 in good health and CMV-seronegative. CDR3s include the opening cysteine and the closing phenylalanine or tryptophan. Each record gives: J gene, D gene, clone size, V gene, CDR3 DNA, CDR3 protein. The D gene is left open where the match is weak. The size entry is marked missing in some rows and otherwise reads once, few, many or a size class.

J: TRBJ2-7; D: TRBD2; size: .; V: TRBV5-6; DNA: TGTGCCAGCAGTACCCCGGGACTAGCCGTCGAGGAGCAGTACTTC; CDR3: CASSTPGLAVEEQYF
J: TRBJ1-4; D: .; size: .; V: TRBV7-2; DNA: TGTGCCAGCAGCTTCGGGGGGGGTAATGAAAAACTGTTTTTT; CDR3: CASSFGGGNEKLFF
J: TRBJ1-4; D: .; size: .; V: TRBV27; DNA: TGTGCCAGCAGTTTAGGGCGGCGGGGTGAAAAACTGTTTTTT; CDR3: CASSLGRRGEKLFF
J: TRBJ2-5; D: TRBD1; size: .; V: TRBV7-6; DNA: TGTGCCAGCAGCTTATGGGACAGGGTGGTGGAGACCCAGTACTTC; CDR3: CASSLWDRVVETQYF
J: TRBJ2-7; D: .; size: .; V: TRBV7-6; DNA: TGTGCCAGCAGCCCAGGTCCAGGGAGGTCGTACGAGCAGTACTTC; CDR3: CASSPGPGRSYEQYF
J: TRBJ2-3; D: TRBD2; size: .; V: TRBV5-1; DNA: TGCGCCAGCAGCTCAAGTACTAGCGGGGGGACGCAGTATTTT; CDR3: CASSSSTSGGTQYF
J: TRBJ1-6; D: TRBD1; size: .; V: TRBV7-2; DNA: TGTGCCAGCAGCTTAGGGACAGGGGGCGGTAATTCACCCCTCCACTTT; CDR3: CASSLGTGGGNSPLHF
J: TRBJ2-1; D: .; size: .; V: TRBV10-2; DNA: TGCGCCAGCGGACAGAACCCCTCCTACAATGAGCAGTTCTTC; CDR3: CASGQNPSYNEQFF
J: TRBJ1-1; D: TRBD1; size: once; V: TRBV10-3; DNA: TGTGCCATCAGGACAGGGGGTGATGAAGCTTTCTTT; CDR3: CAIRTGGDEAFF
J: TRBJ2-2; D: .; size: .; V: TRBV11-1; DNA: TGTGCCAGCAGCTTAGCGGGAGGCAGGGAGCTGTTTTTT; CDR3: CASSLAGGRELFF
J: TRBJ2-5; D: .; size: .; V: TRBV7-8; DNA: TGTGCCAGCAGCTTAGCAGGGGTCGAGACCCAGTACTTC; CDR3: CASSLAGVETQYF
J: TRBJ2-7; D: .; size: .; V: TRBV12-5; DNA: TGTGCTAGTGTCCCGGGAGCCGGGGGTTCGTACGAGCAGTACTTC; CDR3: CASVPGAGGSYEQYF
J: TRBJ2-5; D: TRBD1; size: .; V: TRBV7-9; DNA: TGTGCCAGCAGCTTGAGGGGGCAGGTCTTAGAGACCCAGTACTTC; CDR3: CASSLRGQVLETQYF
J: TRBJ2-1; D: TRBD2; size: .; V: TRBV6-5; DNA: TGTGCCAGCGGGCGGCGGGAGGCTAACAATGAGCAGTTCTTC; CDR3: CASGRREANNEQFF
J: TRBJ1-5; D: .; size: .; V: TRBV27; DNA: TGTGCCAGCAGTTTACAAGCGGACAATCAGCCCCAGCATTTT; CDR3: CASSLQADNQPQHF
J: TRBJ2-1; D: TRBD2; size: .; V: TRBV2; DNA: TGTGCCAGCAGTGCTAGCGGCCCCAGGAATGAGCAGTTCTTC; CDR3: CASSASGPRNEQFF
J: TRBJ1-2; D: TRBD1; size: .; V: TRBV6-6; DNA: TGTGCCAGCAGAACCCCCGGGACAGGGGTAGGCTACACCTTC; CDR3: CASRTPGTGVGYTF
J: TRBJ2-1; D: .; size: .; V: TRBV21-1; DNA: TGTGCCAGCAGCAAAGGGGGGACTAGCGGGAGAGATGAGCAGTTCTTC; CDR3: CASSKGGTSGRDEQFF
J: TRBJ2-7; D: .; size: .; V: TRBV2; DNA: TGTGCCAGCAGCTCCAGTGGGGGGTCCCACGAGCAGTACTTC; CDR3: CASSSSGGSHEQYF
J: TRBJ2-7; D: TRBD1; size: few; V: TRBV5-4; DNA: TGTGCCAGCAGCCGGGACAGCTACGAGCAGTACTTC; CDR3: CASSRDSYEQYF
J: TRBJ2-1; D: .; size: .; V: TRBV9; DNA: TGTGCCAGCAGCGTAGAGGGGGACGCCTACAATGAGCAGTTCTTC; CDR3: CASSVEGDAYNEQFF
J: TRBJ2-1; D: TRBD2; size: once; V: TRBV9; DNA: TGTGCCAGCAGGGGGGGGGACCCGACGGGTAATGAGCAGTTCTTC; CDR3: CASRGGDPTGNEQFF
J: TRBJ1-2; D: .; size: few; V: TRBV7-9; DNA: TGTGCCAGCAGCTTGAACAGCCAGGACTATGGCTACACCTTC; CDR3: CASSLNSQDYGYTF
J: TRBJ1-6; D: .; size: .; V: TRBV5-6; DNA: TGTGCCAGCAGCATGGCGCAGGGTGGTTCACCCCTCCACTTT; CDR3: CASSMAQGGSPLHF
J: TRBJ2-1; D: TRBD2; size: .; V: TRBV30; DNA: TGTGCCTGGAGGAGGGGAGGGTCGGCCTACAATGAGCAGTTCTTC; CDR3: CAWRRGGSAYNEQFF